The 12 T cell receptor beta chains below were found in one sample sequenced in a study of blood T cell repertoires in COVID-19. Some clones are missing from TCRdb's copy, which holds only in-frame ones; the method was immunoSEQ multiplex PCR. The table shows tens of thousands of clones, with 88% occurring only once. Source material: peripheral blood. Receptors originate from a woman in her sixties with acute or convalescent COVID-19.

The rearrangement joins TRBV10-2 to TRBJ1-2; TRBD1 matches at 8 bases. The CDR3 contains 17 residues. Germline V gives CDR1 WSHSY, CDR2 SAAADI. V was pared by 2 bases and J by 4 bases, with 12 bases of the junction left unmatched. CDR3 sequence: CASSERGQGGGGYGYTF. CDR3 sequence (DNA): TGCGCCAGCAGTGAGCGAGGACAGGGAGGCGGGGGCTATGGCTACACCTTC.

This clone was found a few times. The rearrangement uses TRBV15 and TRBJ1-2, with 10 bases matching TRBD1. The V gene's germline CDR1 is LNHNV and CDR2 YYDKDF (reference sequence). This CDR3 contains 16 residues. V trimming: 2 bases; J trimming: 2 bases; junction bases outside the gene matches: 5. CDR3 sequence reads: CATSRPPGQGNYGYTF. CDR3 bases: TGTGCCACCAGCAGACCGCCGGGACAGGGGAACTATGGCTACACCTTC.

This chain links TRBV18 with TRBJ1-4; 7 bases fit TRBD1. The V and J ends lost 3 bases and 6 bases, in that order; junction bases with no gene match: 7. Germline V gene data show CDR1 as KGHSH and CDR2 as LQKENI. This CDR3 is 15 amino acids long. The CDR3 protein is CASSPRRDRDEKLFF. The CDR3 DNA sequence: TGTGCCAGCTCACCTAGGCGGGACAGAGATGAAAAACTGTTTTTT.

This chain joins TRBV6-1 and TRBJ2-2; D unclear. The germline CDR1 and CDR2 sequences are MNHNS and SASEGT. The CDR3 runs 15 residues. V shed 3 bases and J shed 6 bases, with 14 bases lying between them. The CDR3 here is CASSDQSVLAGELFF. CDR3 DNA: TGTGCCAGCAGTGATCAGTCTGTTCTCGCCGGGGAGCTGTTTTTT.

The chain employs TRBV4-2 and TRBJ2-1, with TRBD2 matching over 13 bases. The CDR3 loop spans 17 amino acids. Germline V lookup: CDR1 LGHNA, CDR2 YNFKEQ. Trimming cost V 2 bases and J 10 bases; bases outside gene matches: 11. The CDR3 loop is CASSQSTGTSGKSEQFF. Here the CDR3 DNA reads TGTGCCAGCAGCCAAAGCACCGGGACTAGCGGGAAGTCGGAGCAGTTCTTC.

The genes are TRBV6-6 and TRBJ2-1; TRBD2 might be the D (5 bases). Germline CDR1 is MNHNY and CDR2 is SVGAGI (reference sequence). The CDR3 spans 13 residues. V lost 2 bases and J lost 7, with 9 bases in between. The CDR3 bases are TGTGCCAGCAGTTACGGACGAGGGAATGAGCAGTTCTTC. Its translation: CASSYGRGNEQFF.

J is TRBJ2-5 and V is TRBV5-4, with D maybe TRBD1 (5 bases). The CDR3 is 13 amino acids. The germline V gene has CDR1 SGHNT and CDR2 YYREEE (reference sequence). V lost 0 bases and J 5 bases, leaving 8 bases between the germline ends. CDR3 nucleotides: TGTGCCAGCAGCTTGGGGGGCAGGGAGACCCAGTACTTC. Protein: CASSLGGRETQYF.

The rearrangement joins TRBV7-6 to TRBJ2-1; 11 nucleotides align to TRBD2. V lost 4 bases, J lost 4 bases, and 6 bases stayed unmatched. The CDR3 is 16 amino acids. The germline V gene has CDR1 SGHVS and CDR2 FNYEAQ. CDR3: CASSSQTSGTYNEQFF. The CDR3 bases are TGTGCCAGCAGCTCCCAGACTAGCGGGACATACAATGAGCAGTTCTTC. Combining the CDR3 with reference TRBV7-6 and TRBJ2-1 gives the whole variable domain GAGVSQSPRYKVTKRGQDVALRCDPISGHVSLYWYRQALGQGPEFLTYFNYEAQQDKSGLPNDRFSAERPEGSISTLTIQRTEQRDSAMYRCASSSQTSGTYNEQFFGPGTRLTVL.

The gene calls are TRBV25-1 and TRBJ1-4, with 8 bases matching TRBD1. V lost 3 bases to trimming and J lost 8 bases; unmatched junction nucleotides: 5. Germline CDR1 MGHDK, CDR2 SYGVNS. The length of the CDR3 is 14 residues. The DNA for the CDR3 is TGTGCCAGCAGTGACCAAGGACAGGGAGAAAAACTGTTTTTT. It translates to CASSDQGQGEKLFF.

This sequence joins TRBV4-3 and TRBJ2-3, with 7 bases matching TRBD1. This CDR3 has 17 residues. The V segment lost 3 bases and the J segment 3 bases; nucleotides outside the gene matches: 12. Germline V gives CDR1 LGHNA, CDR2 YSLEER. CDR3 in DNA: TGCGCCAGCAGCCAGGACACCACAGGGGAGTGGACAGATACGCAGTATTTT. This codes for CASSQDTTGEWTDTQYF.

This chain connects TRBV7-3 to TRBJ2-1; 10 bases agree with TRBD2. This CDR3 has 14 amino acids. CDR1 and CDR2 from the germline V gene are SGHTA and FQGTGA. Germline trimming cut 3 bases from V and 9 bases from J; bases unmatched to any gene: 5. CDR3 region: CASSLSSGSSEQFF. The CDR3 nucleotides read TGTGCCAGCAGCTTGTCTAGCGGGAGCAGTGAGCAGTTCTTC. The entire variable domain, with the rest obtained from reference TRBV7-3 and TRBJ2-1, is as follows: GAGVSQTPSNKVTEKGKYVELRCDPISGHTALYWYRQSLGQGPEFLIYFQGTGAADDSGLPNDRFFAVRPEGSVSTLKIQRTERGDSAVYLCASSLSSGSSEQFFGPGTRLTVL.

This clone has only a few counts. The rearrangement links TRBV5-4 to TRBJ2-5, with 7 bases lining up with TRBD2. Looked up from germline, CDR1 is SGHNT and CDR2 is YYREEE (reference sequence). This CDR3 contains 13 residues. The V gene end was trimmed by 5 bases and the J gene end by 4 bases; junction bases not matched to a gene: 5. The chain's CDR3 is CASSGGVAETQYF. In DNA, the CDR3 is TGTGCCAGCAGTGGGGGGGTCGCAGAGACCCAGTACTTC.